This TCR beta chain was recovered during a study of shared clonotypes between healthy human individuals. Overall study results and limits: Shared across four donors were about 4.8% of the naive CD4 clonotypes. Relative to memory subsets, naive subsets generally showed larger estimated richness.

Assay used: immunoSEQ multiplex PCR; TCRdb lists only in-frame clones, some missing. The sample includes roughly 1,000,000 clones, more than 75% of them seen just once. Notes on this clone: Antigen: not known. One base away lies a much larger clone, so this may be a sequencing read error. This specimen includes other DNA sequences encoding the same CDR3.

The germline gives CDR1 LNHDA, CDR2 SQIVND (reference sequence). This CDR3 is built from 13 residues. The V and J ends lost 7 bases and 5 bases, in that order; junction bases with no gene match: 7. The sequence came from a man aged 18 to 29 in good health. Some clones in this sample may be carry-over from other donors' samples. The V gene is TRBV19, the J gene TRBJ2-5; TRBD2 matches 7 bases. The sequenced material came from memory CD4+ T cells from PBMCs. Subset described: CD45RA-negative fraction. CDR3 residues: CASMWGGIETQYF. CDR3 nucleotides: TGTGCCAGTATGTGGGGGGGGATTGAGACCCAGTACTTC.